Below are 12 T cell receptor beta chains sequenced from a single sample in a study of blood T cell repertoires in COVID-19 (dated by TCRdb to the early 2020s). Receptor amplification or capture employed the immunoSEQ multiplex PCR assay. This immuneACCESS table, as held by TCRdb, lists in-frame sequences with V and J called but not all clones. Of the missing ones, under half trace to an unresolved V gene in checked studies; the others have no known cause. The sample records about 170,000 clones, about four fifths of which are singletons. Of the sample, roughly 19% falls within the top ten clones. Sequencing input: peripheral blood. These receptors were taken from a woman in her seventies who had recovered from COVID-19.

CDR3 DNA: TGTGCCAGCAGCCAAGATAGGGGGGCTAGCGGGAGGGTTGCCTACAATGAGCAGTTCTTC. As protein: CASSQDRGASGRVAYNEQFF. The chain recombines TRBV4-2 with TRBJ2-1; 12 nucleotides match TRBD2. V shed 0 bases, J shed 2 bases, and the junction held 11 bases outside the gene matches. Per germline, CDR1 LGHNA and CDR2 YNFKEQ. This CDR3 comprises 20 residues.

V is TRBV30 and J is TRBJ1-1; possible D gene TRBD1, 6 bases. V was trimmed by 1 base and J by 11 bases, leaving 17 bases between them. The germline gives CDR1 GTSNPN, CDR2 SVGIG (reference sequence). The CDR3 loop spans 13 amino acids. CDR3 amino acids: CAWSGRGGLRAFF. CDR3 nucleotide sequence: TGTGCCTGGAGTGGGCGCGGGGGCTTACGGGCTTTCTTT.

The rearrangement joins TRBV29-1 to TRBJ1-1, with TRBD1 as a possible D gene (5 bases). The CDR3 covers 14 residues. Germline V gene sequence: CDR1 SQVTM, CDR2 ANQGSEA. With 2 bases removed from V and 3 bases from J, the gap between germline ends came to 13 bases. The CDR3 nucleotides read TGCAGCGTTGAACTCCAACGGGGGGACACTGAAGCTTTCTTT. It yields the protein CSVELQRGDTEAFF.

This clone came up a few times. The rearrangement uses TRBV7-8 and TRBJ2-2, with 7 nucleotides matching TRBD2. The CDR3 covers 15 residues. Looked up from germline, CDR1 is SGHVS and CDR2 is FQNEAQ. V was clipped by 3 bases and J by 3 bases; unmatched bases: 4. The CDR3 spells CASSLILADTGELFF. The CDR3 DNA reads as TGTGCCAGCAGCTTGATCCTAGCGGACACCGGGGAGCTGTTTTTT. Drawing the rest from reference TRBV7-8 and TRBJ2-2, the complete variable domain is GAGVSQSPRYKVAKRGQDVALRCDPISGHVSLFWYQQALGQGPEFLTYFQNEAQLDKSGLPSDRFFAERPEGSVSTLKIQRTQQEDSAVYLCASSLILADTGELFFGEGSRLTVL.

V gene TRBV5-4 combines with J gene TRBJ1-1; D is ambiguous. Trimming stripped 2 bases from V and 0 bases from J, with 8 bases between. In germline, CDR1 is SGHNT, CDR2 YYREEE (reference sequence). The length of the CDR3 is 14 residues. The DNA for the CDR3 is TGTGCCAGCAGCTTTGGCGGGATGAACACTGAAGCTTTCTTT. This translates into CASSFGGMNTEAFF.

Of note for this clone: The identical CDR3 is also encoded by other nucleotide sequences in the sample. The V and J genes are TRBV7-3 and TRBJ2-5; 9 bases match TRBD1. Germline-derived CDR1 and CDR2 are SGHTA and FQGTGA. The CDR3 length is 13 residues. After removal of 5 bases from V and 4 bases from J, the junction contained 2 bases not matched to a gene. The CDR3 protein is CASSLGQGETQYF. CDR3 in DNA: TGTGCCAGCAGCCTGGGACAGGGAGAGACCCAGTACTTC.

Comments on this clone: Other DNA sequences within the sample encode an identical CDR3. The chain is built from TRBV6-5 and TRBJ1-5, with TRBD1 matching over 10 bases. V shed 5 bases, J shed 1 base, and the junction held 2 bases outside the gene matches. Germline lookup yields CDR1 MNHEY and CDR2 SVGAGI. CDR3 size: 15 residues. DNA of the CDR3: TGTGCCAGCAGTAGGACAGGGGGAAGCAATCAGCCCCAGCATTTT. This encodes CASSRTGGSNQPQHF.

The chain joins TRBV7-9 to TRBJ1-1; TRBD1 might be the D (6 bases). V gave up 8 bases and J gave up 5 bases, with 18 bases separating them. The CDR3 totals 14 residues. Germline V CDR1 and CDR2: SEHNR, FQNEAQ (reference sequence). In nucleotides, the CDR3 is TGTGCCAGCGCCCCGGGGAGGGGGGGGACTGAAGCTTTCTTT. It encodes CASAPGRGGTEAFF. The full variable domain, with the rest looked up from reference TRBV7-9 and TRBJ1-1, is DTGVSQNPRHKITKRGQNVTFRCDPISEHNRLYWYRQTLGQGPEFLTYFQNEAQLEKSRLLSDRFSAERPKGSFSTLEIQRTEQGDSAMYLCASAPGRGGTEAFFGQGTRLTVV.

This chain connects TRBV6-5 to TRBJ2-7; 7 nucleotides match TRBD1. The CDR3 has 13 residues. CDR1 and CDR2 (germline): MNHEY, SVGAGI. Trimming removed 6 bases from V and 3 bases from J; junction bases left unmatched: 5. The CDR3 sequence is CASSPQGLYEQYF. In DNA, the CDR3 is TGTGCCAGCAGCCCACAGGGGCTCTACGAGCAGTACTTC.

This clone was detected only a few times. The V and J genes are TRBV3-1 (or the pseudogene TRBV3-2) and TRBJ1-2; 9 bases align to TRBD1. This CDR3 comprises 14 residues. Germline CDR1 LGHDT, CDR2 YNNKEL (reference sequence). The J segment lost 2 bases and the V segment lost 7 bases, leaving 5 bases of the junction unmatched. The CDR3 DNA reads TGTGCCAGCATGGGGACAGGGAGCAACTATGGCTACACCTTC. Translation gives CASMGTGSNYGYTF.

The chain uses TRBV14 and TRBJ1-1; D perhaps matches TRBD1 (5 bases). Germline V gene lookup returns CDR1 SGHDN and CDR2 FVKESK. The ends were cut back, 1 base at V and 5 bases at J, with 11 bases in the middle. The CDR3 runs to 14 residues. CDR3 amino acids: CASSQGGAGTEAFF. The CDR3 DNA follows: TGTGCCAGCAGCCAAGGTGGGGCGGGGACTGAAGCTTTCTTT.

The J gene is TRBJ1-1, the V gene TRBV7-6; TRBD1 matches 8 bases. This CDR3 region has 17 residues. The V gene end was trimmed by 2 bases and the J gene end by 0 bases; junction bases not matched to a gene: 8. The germline CDR1 and CDR2 sequences are SGHVS and FNYEAQ. The CDR3 spells CASSLWGRGPVNTEAFF. In DNA, the CDR3 is TGTGCCAGCAGCTTATGGGGCAGGGGGCCGGTGAACACTGAAGCTTTCTTT.